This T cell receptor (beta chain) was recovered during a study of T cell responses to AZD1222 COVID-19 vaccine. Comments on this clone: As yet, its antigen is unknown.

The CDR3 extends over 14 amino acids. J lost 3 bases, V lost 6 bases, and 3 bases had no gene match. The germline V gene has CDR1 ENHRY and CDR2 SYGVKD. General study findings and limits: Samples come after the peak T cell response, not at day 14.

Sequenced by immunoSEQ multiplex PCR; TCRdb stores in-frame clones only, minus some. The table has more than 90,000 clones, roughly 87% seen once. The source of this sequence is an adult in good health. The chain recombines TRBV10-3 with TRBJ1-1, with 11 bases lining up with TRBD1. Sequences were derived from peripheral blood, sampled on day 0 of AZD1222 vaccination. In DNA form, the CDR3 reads TGTGCCATCAGGGACAGGGGGCAGGACACTGAAGCTTTCTTT. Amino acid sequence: CAIRDRGQDTEAFF.